The next 26 T cell receptor beta chains were all read from a single sample in a study of blood T cell repertoires in COVID-19. TCRdb keeps only in-frame clones here, not all; method: immunoSEQ multiplex PCR. The sample has 200,000 to 250,000 clones, 83% seen once. Material: PBMCs or T cells enriched from blood (not recorded which). These receptors were obtained from a woman between 40 and 50 years old who had been exposed to COVID-19.

CDR3 amino acids: CASSLGQGKGYTF. The CDR3 DNA sequence: TGTGCCAGCAGCCTCGGGCAGGGTAAGGGCTACACCTTC. The chain joins TRBV3-1 (or the pseudogene TRBV3-2) to TRBJ1-2, with a possible D match to TRBD1 (5 bases). Germline CDR1 reads LGHDT; CDR2 reads YNNKEL (reference sequence). The V end was cut by 4 bases, the J end by 8 bases, with 14 bases between. The CDR3 spans 13 residues.

The chain employs TRBV6-2 or TRBV6-3 and TRBJ2-1; 13 nucleotides align to TRBD2. CDR1 is MNHEY and CDR2 is SVGEGT in the germline V gene. J lost 8 bases, V lost 4 bases, and 8 bases had no gene match. The CDR3 has 16 amino acids. CDR3 DNA sequence: TGTGCCAGCAGTTCTGACACTAGCGGGGGGGCCCATGAGCAGTTCTTC. This encodes CASSSDTSGGAHEQFF.

The chain links TRBV5-1 to TRBJ1-1; D uncertain. V lost 0 bases, J lost 7 bases, and 13 bases lay in between. The CDR3 loop spans 14 amino acids. Germline V gene data show CDR1 as SGHRS and CDR2 as YFSETQ. In DNA form, the CDR3 reads TGCGCCAGCAGCTTGGTCGGAACAGCTATTGAAGCTTTCTTT. This encodes CASSLVGTAIEAFF.

The V call is TRBV30, the J call TRBJ2-7; possibly TRBD2 for D (5 bases). The CDR3 extends over 11 amino acids. The V gene's germline CDR1 is GTSNPN and CDR2 SVGIG (reference sequence). V was trimmed by 5 bases and J by 4 bases, leaving 9 bases between them. For the CDR3, the DNA is TGTGCCTGGGAACTAGGATACGAGCAGTACTTC. Its translation is CAWELGYEQYF.

This clone was recorded at least ten times. The chain has TRBV28 and TRBJ2-1; possible D gene TRBD2, 6 bases. The CDR3 extends over 14 amino acids. Germline-derived CDR1 and CDR2 are MDHEN and SYDVKM. Trimming stripped 0 bases from V and 6 bases from J, with 9 bases between. The CDR3 sequence is CASSLWGEANEQFF. CDR3 nucleotide sequence: TGTGCCAGCAGTTTATGGGGGGAGGCCAATGAGCAGTTCTTC.

The J gene is TRBJ2-1, the V gene TRBV25-1; D is perhaps TRBD1 (5 bases). Germline CDR1 reads MGHDK; CDR2 reads SYGVNS. Trimming cost V 2 bases and J 0 bases, with 11 bases left between them. The CDR3 covers 16 residues. As DNA, the CDR3 is TGTGCCAGCAGTGAACTAAGGGGAAGCTCCTACAATGAGCAGTTCTTC. It yields the protein CASSELRGSSYNEQFF.

This chain connects TRBV14 to TRBJ2-1; tentatively, D is TRBD2 (6 bases). Trimming stripped 0 bases from V and 7 bases from J, with 13 bases between. Germline V lookup: CDR1 SGHDN, CDR2 FVKESK. The CDR3 totals 15 residues. The CDR3 nucleotides read TGTGCCAGCAGCCAAGATACAGCGGGTCCGAATGAGCAGTTCTTC. Its translation: CASSQDTAGPNEQFF.

The CDR3, as DNA: TGTGCCAGCAGCCTGGACTACGGTCCTCTCTACACCTTC. Its translation is CASSLDYGPLYTF. The chain links TRBV7-9 to TRBJ1-2; D not resolved. V shed 5 bases and J shed 10 bases, with 17 bases lying between them. The CDR3 sequence is 13 residues long. The germline V gene encodes CDR1 SEHNR and CDR2 FQNEAQ (reference sequence).

This clone has only a few counts. The chain recombines TRBV9 with TRBJ2-2, with D uncertain. The V gene's germline CDR1 is SGDLS and CDR2 YYNGEE. This CDR3 is 15 amino acids long. V was shortened by 0 bases and J by 0 bases, with 6 bases between the two germline ends. The DNA of the CDR3 is TGTGCCAGCAGCGTAGGGCAGTCGAACACCGGGGAGCTGTTTTTT. It translates to CASSVGQSNTGELFF.

This chain connects TRBV6-7 to TRBJ1-5, with D perhaps matching TRBD1 (6 bases). TRBV6-7 is designated an ORF whose function remains uncertain. There are 15 residues in the CDR3. V lost 6 bases to trimming and J lost 0 bases, with 12 bases between them. CDR3 in DNA: TGTGCCAGCAGAACGGACAGATATAGCAATCAGCCCCAGCATTTT. As protein: CASRTDRYSNQPQHF.

V gene TRBV7-9 combines with J gene TRBJ2-2, with D possibly TRBD2 on 6 matching bases. CDR1 is SEHNR and CDR2 is FQNEAQ in the germline V gene (reference sequence). The CDR3 is 18 amino acids. Trimming took off 2 bases at V and 6 bases at J, with 22 bases between the two ends. The CDR3 spells CASSLNRPGDSTAGELFF. In nucleotides, the CDR3 is TGTGCCAGCAGCTTAAATAGGCCGGGGGACTCTACTGCCGGGGAGCTGTTTTTT. Based on the CDR3 plus reference TRBV7-9 and TRBJ2-2, the full variable domain is DTGVSQNPRHKITKRGQNVTFRCDPISEHNRLYWYRQTLGQGPEFLTYFQNEAQLEKSRLLSDRFSAERPKGSFSTLEIQRTEQGDSAMYLCASSLNRPGDSTAGELFFGEGSRLTVL.

The chain recombines TRBV19 with TRBJ1-1; unclear D gene. V lost 7 bases, J lost 2 bases, and 8 bases lay in between. Germline V gene data show CDR1 as LNHDA and CDR2 as SQIVND (reference sequence). CDR3 length: 12 residues. This CDR3 is CASNFYNTEAFF. The CDR3 DNA follows: TGTGCCAGTAATTTCTATAACACTGAAGCTTTCTTT.

Only one count was recorded for this clone. The chain couples TRBV19 to TRBJ2-3; 12 bases match TRBD1. After removal of 5 bases from V and 4 bases from J, the junction contained 7 bases not matched to a gene. CDR1 and CDR2 (germline): LNHDA, SQIVND (reference sequence). This CDR3 spans 16 amino acids. The CDR3: CASSSGGDRGPDTQYF. DNA of the CDR3: TGTGCCAGTAGTTCCGGGGGGGACAGGGGGCCAGATACGCAGTATTTT.

The J gene is TRBJ2-1, the V gene TRBV7-3, with 9 bases identical to TRBD2. The CDR3 spans 20 residues. Trimming removed 3 bases from V and 7 bases from J; junction bases left unmatched: 22. The V gene's germline CDR1 is SGHTA and CDR2 FQGTGA. DNA for the CDR3: TGTGCCAGCAGCTTTTATCTAGCGACAGAAAGCGGGGGGCCCTCGAATGAGCAGTTCTTC. This gives the protein CASSFYLATESGGPSNEQFF.

The chain combines TRBV3-1 (or the pseudogene TRBV3-2) with TRBJ2-3, with a weak D call TRBD1 (5 bases). The CDR3 contains 14 residues. Germline CDR1 is LGHDT and CDR2 is YNNKEL (reference sequence). V was clipped by 2 bases and J by 3 bases, with 9 bases between them. In nucleotides, the CDR3 is TGTGCCAGCAGCCAACGAACAGGAACAGATACGCAGTATTTT. As protein: CASSQRTGTDTQYF.

The CDR3 nucleotides read TGTGCCAGCAGCTTCAGGAGGAATGGCTACACCTTC. Its protein is CASSFRRNGYTF. The V gene is TRBV5-6, the J gene TRBJ1-2; D uncertain. Trimming shortened V by 2 bases and J by 6 bases, and 8 bases separated the two germline ends. This CDR3 comprises 12 residues. In germline, CDR1 is SGHDT, CDR2 YYEEEE.

In this sample, this clone turned up a few times. The CDR3 nucleotides read TGTGCCAGCAGTTTGGGACAGGCGAACACTGAAGCTTTCTTT. Translated, it gives CASSLGQANTEAFF. The V gene is TRBV28, the J gene TRBJ1-1, with 8 bases aligning to TRBD1. V gave up 3 bases and J gave up 1 base; unmatched junction bases: 1. This CDR3 region has 14 residues. In germline, CDR1 is MDHEN, CDR2 SYDVKM.

The chain couples TRBV2 to TRBJ1-1; no reliable D call. V lost 0 bases and J lost 0, with 2 bases in between. CDR3 size: 13 residues. Germline CDR1 reads SNHLY; CDR2 reads FYNNEI. DNA of the CDR3: TGTGCCAGCAGTGAAGCCATGAACACTGAAGCTTTCTTT. Translating it yields CASSEAMNTEAFF.

The gene calls are TRBV3-1 (or the pseudogene TRBV3-2) and TRBJ1-2; 9 bases match TRBD1. The CDR3 runs 14 residues. With 3 bases clipped from V and 8 bases from J, the junction kept 7 bases outside the gene matches. CDR1 is LGHDT, CDR2 YNNKEL, per germline (reference sequence). CDR3 sequence reads: CASSQLGQGYGYTF. The DNA for the CDR3 is TGTGCCAGCAGCCAGTTGGGACAGGGATACGGCTACACCTTC.

This clone has just one count. CDR3 in amino acids: CASSFEQGPAGNEKLFF. In DNA, the CDR3 is TGCGCCAGCAGCTTTGAACAGGGCCCAGCGGGGAATGAAAAACTGTTTTTT. The V and J genes are TRBV5-1 and TRBJ1-4; tentative D call: TRBD1 (6 bases). The CDR3 sequence is 17 residues long. Per the germline V gene, CDR1 is SGHRS and CDR2 is YFSETQ. Trimming stripped 2 bases from V and 5 bases from J, with 19 bases between. Variable domain in full (rest from reference TRBV5-1 and TRBJ1-4): KAGVTQTPRYLIKTRGQQVTLSCSPISGHRSVSWYQQTPGQGLQFLFEYFSETQRNKGNFPGRFSGRQFSNSRSEMNVSTLELGDSALYLCASSFEQGPAGNEKLFFGSGTQLSVL.

V and J are TRBV5-4 and TRBJ1-1, with unresolved D. V was clipped by 4 bases and J by 0 bases, with 7 bases between them. Germline V gives CDR1 SGHNT, CDR2 YYREEE (reference sequence). The CDR3 is 13 residues long. Written as DNA, the CDR3 is TGTGCCAGCAGCCCGACACTGAACACTGAAGCTTTCTTT. It encodes CASSPTLNTEAFF.

The rearrangement joins TRBV3-1 (or the pseudogene TRBV3-2) to TRBJ2-2; 7 nucleotides match TRBD1. V shed 1 base, J shed 7 bases, and the junction held 9 bases outside the gene matches. CDR1 and CDR2 (germline): LGHDT, YNNKEL (reference sequence). The CDR3 consists of 16 residues. CDR3 coding DNA: TGTGCCAGCAGCCAAGTGGCGACAGGGTATGGCGGGGAGCTGTTTTTT. Translated: CASSQVATGYGGELFF.

The chain employs TRBV3-1 (or the pseudogene TRBV3-2) and TRBJ2-1; a weak D match, TRBD2 (7 bases). The CDR3 covers 16 residues. Germline V gene data show CDR1 as LGHDT and CDR2 as YNNKEL (reference sequence). The V end was cut by 5 bases, the J end by 1 base, with 15 bases between. CDR3 nucleotide sequence: TGTGCCAGCAGCGAGGGGGGGACCAAATCCTACAATGAGCAGTTCTTC. It is translated as CASSEGGTKSYNEQFF.

V gene TRBV11-2 combines with J gene TRBJ2-1; 10 nucleotides line up with TRBD2. Trimming took 5 bases from V and 7 from J; bases not matched to a gene: 11. CDR3 length: 16 amino acids. Germline V gene lookup returns CDR1 SGHAT and CDR2 FQNNGV. The CDR3 DNA reads TGTGCCAGCAGCGGCGCGGGACTAGCGATCATTAATGAGCAGTTCTTC. It encodes CASSGAGLAIINEQFF.

The chain combines TRBV5-4 with TRBJ2-1, with 8 bases aligning to TRBD2. The germline V gene has CDR1 SGHNT and CDR2 YYREEE (reference sequence). This CDR3 contains 15 residues. The trim removed 4 bases at V and 0 bases at J, leaving 3 bases unmatched. DNA for the CDR3: TGTGCCAGCAGCCCTACTAGCGGCTCCTACAATGAGCAGTTCTTC. It translates to CASSPTSGSYNEQFF.

Here the CDR3 DNA reads TGTGCCAGCAGTTTAATAAGAGACAATCAGCCCCAGCATTTT. This translates into CASSLIRDNQPQHF. The V gene is TRBV28, the J gene TRBJ1-5; D unresolved. The CDR3 contains 14 residues. Deletions cut 2 bases from V and 3 bases from J, with 8 bases between. Germline V CDR1 and CDR2: MDHEN, SYDVKM.